Described below is a single T cell receptor (beta chain) sequence and its context. No antigen is known for it. Scientists made TCR beta cDNA using 5'RACE template switching with UMIs. Following a re-call of the 5' RACE reads, TCRdb has one entry per CDR3 protein and lacks DNA. The table lists about 110,000 distinct CDR3 sequences. The record originates from a study of T cells expressing NK-cell markers. Broader study findings: There remained a lack of clarity about HCMV specificity of expanded NKG2C+ T cell clones. Once again these clonotypes came out on top in the CD3+CD56-NKG2C+ fraction of a few donors.

This receptor was obtained from a woman aged 18 to 75 in good health. Material: blood T cells: a sorted CD56 or NKG2C T cell subset, CD4+ or CD8+ T cells, or bulk PBMC T cells (not recorded which).

The CDR3 spells CASSLLRGDKYEQYF. This chain joins TRBV7-3 and TRBJ2-7; TCRdb calls TRBD2, which cannot be checked without DNA. The CDR3 has 15 residues. CDR1 SGHTA and CDR2 FQGTGA come from the germline V gene.